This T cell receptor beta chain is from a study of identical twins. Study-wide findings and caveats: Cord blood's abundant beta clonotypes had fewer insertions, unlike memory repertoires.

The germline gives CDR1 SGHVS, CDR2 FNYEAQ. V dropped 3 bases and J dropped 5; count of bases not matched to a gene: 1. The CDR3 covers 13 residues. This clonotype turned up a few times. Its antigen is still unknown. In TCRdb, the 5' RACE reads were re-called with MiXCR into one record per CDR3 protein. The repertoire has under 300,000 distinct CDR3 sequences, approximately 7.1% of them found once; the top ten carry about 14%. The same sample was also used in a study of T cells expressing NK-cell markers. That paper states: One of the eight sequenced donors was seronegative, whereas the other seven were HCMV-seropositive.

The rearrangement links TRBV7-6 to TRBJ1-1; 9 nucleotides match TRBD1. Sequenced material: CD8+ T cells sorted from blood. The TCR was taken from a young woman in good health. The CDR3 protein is CASSFGTGTEAFF. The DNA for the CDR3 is TGTGCCAGCAGCTTTGGGACAGGGACTGAAGCTTTCTTT.